This passage covers 27 T cell receptor beta chains from one sample sequenced in a study of blood T cell repertoires in COVID-19. The repertoire was sequenced with immunoSEQ multiplex PCR; TCRdb's copy has only in-frame clones and lacks some. The data hold 200,000 to 250,000 clones, with 86% observed a single time. The sample comprised peripheral blood. The receptors originated from a man between 60 and 75 years old with acute or convalescent COVID-19.

V and J are TRBV7-2 and TRBJ2-6; 8 nucleotides agree with TRBD1. The CDR3 runs 19 residues. J was trimmed by 3 bases and V by 1 base; bases with no gene match: 11. Germline CDR1 reads SGHTA; CDR2 reads FQGNSA. CDR3 nucleotides: TGTGCCAGCAGCTTAGGTCACGTCAGGGGGCGAGATGGGGCCAACGTCCTGACTTTC. It translates to CASSLGHVRGRDGANVLTF.

The chain recombines TRBV7-6 with TRBJ2-1, with TRBD2 matching 12 bases. With 5 bases clipped from V and 7 bases from J, the junction kept 9 bases outside the gene matches. The CDR3 spans 16 residues. Germline V CDR1 and CDR2: SGHVS, FNYEAQ. The CDR3: CASSLSSGRAWNEQFF. CDR3 nucleotide sequence: TGTGCCAGCAGCCTGTCTAGCGGGAGGGCCTGGAATGAGCAGTTCTTC.

The chain links TRBV11-2 to TRBJ2-7; weak D call: TRBD1 (7 bases). The germline CDR1 and CDR2 sequences are SGHAT and FQNNGV. The CDR3 extends over 15 amino acids. The V end lost 3 bases, the J end lost 5 bases, and 17 bases lay between the germline ends. The CDR3 sequence: CASSLVGARGDEQYF. The CDR3 DNA follows: TGTGCCAGCAGCTTGGTAGGAGCCAGGGGGGACGAGCAGTACTTC.

In this sample, this clone turned up a few times. The same CDR3 is also encoded by other DNA sequences in this sample. The chain is built from TRBV12-5 and TRBJ2-2, with D possibly TRBD2 on 6 matching bases. The ends were cut back, 0 bases at V and 5 bases at J, with 10 bases in the middle. Germline lookup yields CDR1 LGHNT and CDR2 FRNRAP. This CDR3 comprises 15 residues. The CDR3 sequence is CASGLVTGGTGELFF. The DNA of the CDR3 is TGTGCTAGTGGTTTGGTCACCGGGGGTACCGGGGAGCTGTTTTTT. Full variable domain (outside the CDR3, taken from reference TRBV12-5 and TRBJ2-2): DARVTQTPRHKVTEMGQEVTMRCQPILGHNTVFWYRQTMMQGLELLAYFRNRAPLDDSGMPKDRFSAEMPDATLATLKIQPSEPRDSAVYFCASGLVTGGTGELFFGEGSRLTVL.

This chain uses TRBV30 with TRBJ2-3, with a possible D match to TRBD2 (6 bases). With 2 bases removed from V and 2 bases from J, the gap between germline ends came to 14 bases. Looked up from germline, CDR1 is GTSNPN and CDR2 is SVGIG (reference sequence). The CDR3 consists of 15 residues. The CDR3 bases are TGTGCCTGGAGTTCGGGCGGGGCGTACACAGATACGCAGTATTTT. Residues: CAWSSGGAYTDTQYF. Using reference TRBV30 and TRBJ2-3 for the parts outside the CDR3, the full variable domain is SQTIHQWPATLVQPVGSPLSLECTVEGTSNPNLYWYRQAAGRGLQLLFYSVGIGQISSEVPQNLSASRPQDRQFILSSKKLLLSDSGFYLCAWSSGGAYTDTQYFGPGTRLTVL.

With regard to this clone: The germline gene is not matched at one end of the junction; a read error may be the cause. This sequence joins TRBV28 and TRBJ1-2; 8 bases agree with TRBD1. CDR1 MDHEN and CDR2 SYDVKM come from the germline V gene. The CDR3 contains 13 residues. This CDR3 is CASSLPSTGAHSF. In nucleotides, the CDR3 is TGTGCCAGCAGTTTGCCCTCGACAGGGGCCCACAGCTTC.

The V and J genes are TRBV6-6 and TRBJ2-5; possible D gene TRBD1, 8 bases. This CDR3 is 13 amino acids long. Trimming left V 5 bases short and J 12 bases short, with 19 bases between. Germline loops: CDR1 MNHNY, CDR2 SVGAGI (reference sequence). The CDR3 loop is CASSPYDRGGEYF. The DNA for the CDR3 is TGTGCCAGCAGTCCCTACGACAGGGGAGGGGAGTACTTC.

The chain uses TRBV27 and TRBJ2-6; D is undetermined. CDR3 length: 13 amino acids. Germline CDR1 reads MNHEY; CDR2 reads SMNVEV (reference sequence). The V gene lost 5 bases and the J gene lost 3 bases, with 5 bases spanning the gap. As DNA, the CDR3 is TGTGCCAGCAGTGAGGTTGGGGCCAACGTCCTGACTTTC. Its translation: CASSEVGANVLTF.

The chain recombines TRBV10-3 with TRBJ1-6; D gene ambiguous. Germline assignment: CDR1 ENHRY and CDR2 SYGVKD. Trimming removed 5 bases at V and 8 bases at J, with 16 bases between. The CDR3 runs to 15 residues. The chain's CDR3 is CAISTDAEVYSPLHF. In DNA form, the CDR3 reads TGTGCCATCAGTACCGACGCAGAGGTTTATTCACCCCTCCACTTT.

The V and J genes are TRBV4-1 and TRBJ2-1; D uncertain. CDR3 length: 14 amino acids. Germline assignment: CDR1 MGHRA and CDR2 YSYEKL. Trimming pared 3 bases from V and 9 bases from J, leaving 15 bases between. This CDR3 reads CASSHPTRIPEQFF. The CDR3 DNA is TGCGCCAGCAGCCACCCTACCCGTATCCCTGAGCAGTTCTTC.

The chain carries TRBV6-1 and TRBJ2-2; 8 positions match TRBD2. CDR3 length: 18 residues. The germline V gene encodes CDR1 MNHNS and CDR2 SASEGT. J lost 3 bases, V lost 1 base, and 10 bases had no gene match. As DNA, the CDR3 is TGTGCCAGCAGTGAAGTGTTCTTCAGCGGGAGTGACACCGGGGAGCTGTTTTTT. Its protein product is CASSEVFFSGSDTGELFF.

The chain uses TRBV6-2 or TRBV6-3 and TRBJ2-3; D might be TRBD1 (6 bases). Germline assignment: CDR1 MNHEY and CDR2 SVGEGT. CDR3 size: 13 residues. Between the trimmed V and J ends, which lost 6 bases and 5 bases, there was a span of 12 bases. The CDR3 DNA follows: TGTGCCAGCAGCCAGGGACATGTAGATACGCAGTATTTT. Protein: CASSQGHVDTQYF.

This chain joins TRBV7-2 and TRBJ1-4, with 8 nucleotides matching TRBD1. The CDR3 is 14 amino acids. From germline, CDR1 is SGHTA and CDR2 FQGNSA. The J segment lost 7 bases and the V segment lost 5 bases, leaving 6 bases of the junction unmatched. The CDR3 DNA sequence: TGTGCCAGCAGCCGGGAAGGACAGGGTGAAAAACTGTTTTTT. Its protein is CASSREGQGEKLFF.

The V and J genes are TRBV5-8 and TRBJ1-2, with D uncertain. The V gene lost 0 bases and the J gene lost 2 bases, with 17 bases spanning the gap. Germline lookup yields CDR1 SGHTS and CDR2 YDEGEE. The CDR3 spans 17 residues. The CDR3 sequence: CASSLGRTSPLNYGYTF. In DNA form, the CDR3 reads TGTGCCAGCAGCTTGGGGAGGACCAGTCCTTTAAACTATGGCTACACCTTC.

This clone was seen a handful of times. The genes are TRBV7-9 and TRBJ1-6, with a weak D call TRBD1 (5 bases). CDR1 SEHNR and CDR2 FQNEAQ come from the germline V gene (reference sequence). The CDR3 covers 13 residues. The germline V and J ends were trimmed by 4 bases and 7 bases, with 8 bases remaining between them. CDR3 in amino acids: CASSSQENSPLHF. The CDR3 DNA reads TGTGCCAGCAGCTCACAGGAGAATTCACCCCTCCACTTT. Filled out from reference TRBV7-9 and TRBJ1-6, the complete variable domain reads DTGVSQNPRHKITKRGQNVTFRCDPISEHNRLYWYRQTLGQGPEFLTYFQNEAQLEKSRLLSDRFSAERPKGSFSTLEIQRTEQGDSAMYLCASSSQENSPLHFGNGTRLTVT.

This chain joins TRBV6-4 and TRBJ1-1; D not certain. From germline, CDR1 is MRHNA and CDR2 SNTAGT. The V and J ends lost 2 bases and 1 base respectively, with 5 bases between them. This CDR3 has 13 residues. The CDR3: CASSDKPNTEAFF. The DNA of the CDR3 is TGTGCCAGCAGTGACAAGCCGAACACTGAAGCTTTCTTT.

The rearrangement joins TRBV12-3 or TRBV12-4 to TRBJ1-6, with D unclear. V was cut by 6 bases and J by 8 bases, with 11 bases left in between. The CDR3 is made up of 13 amino acids. In nucleotides, the CDR3 is TGTGCCAGCAGGGTCCGACTTGATTCACCCCTCCACTTT. Residues: CASRVRLDSPLHF.

Comments on this clone: Other DNA sequences within the sample encode an identical CDR3. The gene calls are TRBV19 and TRBJ1-1, with 9 bases fitting TRBD1. CDR3 length: 14 residues. CDR1 is LNHDA and CDR2 is SQIVND in the germline V gene (reference sequence). J lost 4 bases, V lost 3 bases, and 3 bases had no gene match. CDR3 sequence: CASSMGQGGTEAFF. The CDR3 DNA follows: TGTGCCAGTAGTATGGGACAGGGCGGCACTGAAGCTTTCTTT.

The V and J genes are TRBV6-2 or TRBV6-3 and TRBJ2-2; 8 nucleotides align to TRBD2. Per the germline V gene, CDR1 is MNHEY and CDR2 is SVGEGT. With 2 bases clipped from V and 6 bases from J, the junction kept 5 bases outside the gene matches. The CDR3 runs 15 residues. This CDR3 is CASSYIGRGPGELFF. CDR3 DNA: TGTGCCAGCAGTTACATCGGGAGGGGTCCCGGGGAGCTGTTTTTT.

The chain carries TRBV5-1 and TRBJ2-7; 7 bases map to TRBD2. The length of the CDR3 is 14 residues. Germline V gene sequence: CDR1 SGHRS, CDR2 YFSETQ. Losses at the gene ends were 7 bases for V and 6 bases for J; bases not matched to a gene: 13. The CDR3 DNA is TGCGCCAGCCGCCGAGGTACTAGCGTAGGCGAGCAGTACTTC. Translated, it gives CASRRGTSVGEQYF.

This chain links TRBV30 with TRBJ2-7; tentatively, D is TRBD1 (6 bases). Germline-derived CDR1 and CDR2 are GTSNPN and SVGIG (reference sequence). This CDR3 region has 12 residues. The V end was cut by 1 base, the J end by 4 bases, with 8 bases between. CDR3 in DNA: TGTGCCTGGAGTGCCGACAGGTACGAGCAGTACTTC. Translated: CAWSADRYEQYF.

The chain uses TRBV5-8 and TRBJ2-7; a possible D gene is TRBD2 (8 bases). The CDR3 loop spans 17 amino acids. Trimming took 0 bases from V and 2 from J, leaving 18 bases between them. In germline, CDR1 is SGHTS, CDR2 YDEGEE. The CDR3 protein is CASSLDRGTAGAYEQYF. In nucleotides, the CDR3 is TGTGCCAGCAGCTTGGACAGGGGAACAGCGGGAGCCTACGAGCAGTACTTC.

The rearrangement links TRBV24-1 to TRBJ2-2, with D perhaps TRBD2 (6 bases). V was shortened by 3 bases and J by 4 bases, with 17 bases between the two germline ends. Germline V lookup: CDR1 KGHDR, CDR2 SFDVKD. The CDR3 spans 17 residues. The CDR3 nucleotides read TGTGCCACCAGTGATGGGCGGGGCAGGCGGGGCACCGGGGAGCTGTTTTTT. It translates to CATSDGRGRRGTGELFF.

V is TRBV12-5 and J is TRBJ2-3; TRBD2 matches 8 bases. CDR1 and CDR2 (germline): LGHNT, FRNRAP. Trimming removed 1 base from V and 8 bases from J; junction bases left unmatched: 11. This CDR3 has 16 residues. The CDR3 region has the DNA TGTGCTAGTGGTTTGGCCCTAGCGGGCGGGGGCGGTACGCAGTATTTT. Translating it yields CASGLALAGGGGTQYF.

The chain carries TRBV29-1 and TRBJ1-3; D ambiguous. The germline V and J ends were trimmed by 3 bases and 4 bases, with 10 bases remaining between them. This CDR3 has 13 residues. Germline assignment: CDR1 SQVTM and CDR2 ANQGSEA. CDR3 loop: CSVEDPGGNTIYF. CDR3 sequence (DNA): TGCAGCGTTGAGGATCCAGGCGGAAACACCATATATTTT.

With regard to this clone: This sample also contains other DNA sequences that code for the same CDR3. The chain is built from TRBV27 and TRBJ1-5; TRBD1 aligns across 10 bases. CDR1 and CDR2 (germline): MNHEY, SMNVEV (reference sequence). V lost 5 bases to trimming and J lost 7 bases; unmatched junction nucleotides: 5. The CDR3 consists of 14 residues. The CDR3 coding sequence is TGTGCCAGCAGTCCGGGACAGGGGAACCAGCCCCAGCATTTT. This sequence encodes CASSPGQGNQPQHF.

The gene calls are TRBV11-3 and TRBJ2-1, with TRBD2 identical over 10 bases. The CDR3 totals 17 residues. The ends lost 5 bases at V and 8 bases at J; junction bases unmatched: 15. The germline CDR1 and CDR2 sequences are SGHNT and YENEEA. The CDR3 DNA sequence: TGTGCCAGCAGCCCACGCCAGGTAATAGCGGGAGGTGATGAGCAGTTCTTC. Translation gives CASSPRQVIAGGDEQFF.